This entry lists 4 T cell receptor beta chains sequenced from one sample in a study of blood T cell repertoires in COVID-19. Clones were read by immunoSEQ multiplex PCR, and TCRdb kept only the in-frame ones, dropping some. The table has approximately 250,000 clones, approximately 88% seen once. Material for sequencing was PBMCs or T cells enriched from blood (not recorded which). All receptors come from a middle-aged woman with acute COVID-19.

The chain links TRBV5-1 to TRBJ2-1; no definite D call. The CDR3 runs 12 residues. Per germline, CDR1 SGHRS and CDR2 YFSETQ. V was shortened by 3 bases and J by 3 bases, with 4 bases between the two germline ends. The CDR3 loop is CASSYNYNEQFF. CDR3 nucleotide sequence: TGCGCCAGCAGCTACAACTACAATGAGCAGTTCTTC.

This sequence joins TRBV5-1 and TRBJ1-4; D is perhaps TRBD1 (6 bases). Germline assignment: CDR1 SGHRS and CDR2 YFSETQ. The CDR3 consists of 14 residues. Trimming took 4 bases from V and 4 from J, leaving 11 bases between them. The CDR3 DNA reads TGCGCCAGCAGCCAGGACAGAATTAATGAAAAACTGTTTTTT. Amino acids: CASSQDRINEKLFF. Supplemented by reference TRBV5-1 and TRBJ1-4, the full variable domain reads KAGVTQTPRYLIKTRGQQVTLSCSPISGHRSVSWYQQTPGQGLQFLFEYFSETQRNKGNFPGRFSGRQFSNSRSEMNVSTLELGDSALYLCASSQDRINEKLFFGSGTQLSVL.

V usage is TRBV2 and J usage is TRBJ2-7; 7 positions match TRBD2. CDR1 is SNHLY and CDR2 is FYNNEI in the germline V gene. The CDR3 has 15 residues. The junction had 10 bases not matched to a gene; V was cut back by 6 bases and J by 2 bases. This CDR3 reads CASSNGLGRTYEQYF. The CDR3 nucleotides are TGTGCCAGCAGCAATGGACTAGGAAGAACCTACGAGCAGTACTTC.

The rearrangement joins TRBV12-5 to TRBJ1-5, with 9 nucleotides matching TRBD1. The CDR3 consists of 18 residues. V dropped 5 bases and J dropped 0; count of bases not matched to a gene: 11. Germline CDR1 is LGHNT and CDR2 is FRNRAP. The CDR3, as DNA: TGTGCTAGTGGTGGGGACAGGGCCGGAATTTATAGCAATCAGCCCCAGCATTTT. Amino acid sequence: CASGGDRAGIYSNQPQHF.